This T cell receptor beta chain was documented in a study of siplizumab effects on memory and regulatory T cells (dated by TCRdb to between 2018 and 2020). Regarding the research as a whole: The study examined how the anti-CD2 antibody siplizumab affects alloreactive T-cell subsets in allogeneic mixed lymphocyte reactions built from human PBMCs. Study-wide findings and limitations: Unstimulated naive T cells appeared to be more diverse than memory T cells, and naive cells seemed to make a substantial contribution to the alloresponse. Roughly 75-97% of proliferating CD4+ or CD8+ clones could not be assigned a naive or memory phenotype. Siplizumab significantly lowered the cumulative frequency of alloreactive sequences that could be traced to unstimulated CD4+ memory T cells. Sequences below about 10^-5 frequency were poorly captured, so only a minor fraction of alloreactive clones could be mapped to unstimulated subsets. Whether proliferating Tregs from siplizumab cultures actually had suppressive function was not functionally confirmed. In reactions with siplizumab, an average of roughly 69% of mappable alloreactive CD4+ clones were Treg-derived, compared with roughly 26% in control reactions.

TCRbeta CDR3 sequencing was performed on sorted unstimulated T cells and on proliferating T cells recovered from mixed lymphocyte reactions. Fresh whole blood from 9 to 11 HLA-typed healthy donors was used as the source from which PBMCs were isolated. To map where alloreactive clones came from, unstimulated CD4+ non-regulatory T cells were FACS-sorted. Notes on this clone: There is no known antigen for this receptor. The record has no base qualities; no much larger clone is one base away.

There are 15 amino acids in the CDR3, from cysteine to phenylalanine inclusive. CDR3 DNA is the only sequence kept; it has 45 bases, read in frame from the first base. The germline V gene gives CDR1 as KGHSH and CDR2 as LQKENI. Trimming costs V 4 bases and J 2 bases, and their ends lie 14 bases apart. To prepare the library, the immunoSEQ multiplex PCR assay was applied. Each sample had around 92,000 TCR templates assayed by the deep sequencing platform. Genomic DNA extracted from sorted T cells was the material used for TCRbeta CDR3 sequencing. The study's processing was this. The R programming language was used for clonal analysis of the TCRbeta CDR3 data. Comparing unstimulated samples against CFSE-low samples taken after the reaction was how alloreactive CD4+ and CD8+ clones were defined. By matching sequences to the repertoires of sorted unstimulated Treg and non-Treg cells, each alloreactive CD4+ clone was assigned a regulatory or non-regulatory origin. TCRdb provides this immuneACCESS table in a form limited to in-frame rearrangements. Some clones are lacking; in checked studies, under half of them reflect an unresolved V gene, and why the rest are absent is not known. D and trimming come from the DNA, and the V and J calls and clone size come from that table. This sample lists over 95,000 clones; 80% to 95% were detected once. Of the sample, over 0.15% is held by the ten largest clones.

Recombination linked TRBV18 to TRBJ1-2; TRBD1 is perhaps the D gene, given 6 matching bases. The receptor was isolated from a human donor in good health. Input material: non-Treg CD4+ T cells sorted from blood. Reading the label with the study, this specimen's cell subset or site is: FACS-sorted unstimulated CD4+ non-regulatory T cells. The DNA is as follows: TGTGCCAGCTCACTCCGGGACATCGGGAACTATGGCTACACCTTC. This yields the protein CASSLRDIGNYGYTF.